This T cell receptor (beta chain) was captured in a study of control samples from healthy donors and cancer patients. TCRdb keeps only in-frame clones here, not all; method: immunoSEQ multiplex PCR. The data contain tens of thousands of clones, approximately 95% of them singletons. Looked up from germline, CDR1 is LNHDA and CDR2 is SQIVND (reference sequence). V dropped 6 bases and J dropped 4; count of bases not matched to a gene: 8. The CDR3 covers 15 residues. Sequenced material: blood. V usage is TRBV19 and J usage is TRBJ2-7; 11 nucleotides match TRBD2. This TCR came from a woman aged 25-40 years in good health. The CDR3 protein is CASSPSGRLVYEQYF. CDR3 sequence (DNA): TGTGCCAGTAGCCCTAGCGGGAGGTTGGTGTACGAGCAGTACTTC.